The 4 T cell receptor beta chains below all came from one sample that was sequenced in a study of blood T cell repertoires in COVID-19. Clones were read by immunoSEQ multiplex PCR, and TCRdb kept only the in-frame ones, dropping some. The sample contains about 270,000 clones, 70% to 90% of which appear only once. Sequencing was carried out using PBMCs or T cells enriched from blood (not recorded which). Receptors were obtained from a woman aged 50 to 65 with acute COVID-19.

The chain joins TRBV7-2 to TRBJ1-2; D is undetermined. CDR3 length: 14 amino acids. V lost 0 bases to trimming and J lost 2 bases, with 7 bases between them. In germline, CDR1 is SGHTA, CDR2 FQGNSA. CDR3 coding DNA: TGTGCCAGCAGCTTAGCAACAGAAAACTATGGCTACACCTTC. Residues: CASSLATENYGYTF. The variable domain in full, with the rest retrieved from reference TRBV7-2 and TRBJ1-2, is GAGVSQSPSNKVTEKGKDVELRCDPISGHTALYWYRQSLGQGLEFLIYFQGNSAPDKSGLPSDRFSAERTGGSVSTLTIQRTQQEDSAVYLCASSLATENYGYTFGSGTRLTVV.

The CDR3 here is CASRRTGGTEAFF. As DNA, the CDR3 is TGTGCCAGCAGACGGACAGGGGGCACTGAAGCTTTCTTT. The J gene is TRBJ1-1, the V gene TRBV12-3 or TRBV12-4; 10 positions match TRBD1. V gave up 6 bases and J gave up 4 bases; unmatched junction bases: 2. CDR3 length: 13 residues.

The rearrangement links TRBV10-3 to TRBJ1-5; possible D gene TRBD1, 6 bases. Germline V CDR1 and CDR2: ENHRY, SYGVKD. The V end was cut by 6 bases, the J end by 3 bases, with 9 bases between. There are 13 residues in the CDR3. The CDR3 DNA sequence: TGTGCCATCAGCCGGGACACCAATCAGCCCCAGCATTTT. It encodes CAISRDTNQPQHF.

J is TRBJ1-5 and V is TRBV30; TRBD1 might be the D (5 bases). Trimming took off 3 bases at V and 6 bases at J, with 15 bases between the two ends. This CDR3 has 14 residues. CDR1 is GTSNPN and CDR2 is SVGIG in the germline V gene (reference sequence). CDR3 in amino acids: CAWRARGDSQPQHF. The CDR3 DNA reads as TGTGCCTGGAGAGCTAGGGGTGATAGTCAGCCCCAGCATTTT.